Sequencing of this T cell receptor beta chain was carried out in a study of control samples from healthy donors and cancer patients. Repertoires were generated with immunoSEQ multiplex PCR, while TCRdb's copy carries only in-frame clones and drops some. The sample includes 70,000 or so clones, 89% of them seen just once. A single count supports this clone. This TCR was recovered from a man aged 55 to 70 with lung cancer. The specimen was PBMCs.

The CDR3 sequence is CATGRGGVSYNEQFF. Here the CDR3 DNA reads TGTGCCACCGGCCGAGGCGGTGTCTCCTACAATGAGCAGTTCTTC. The chain is built from TRBV24-1 and TRBJ2-1; D gene ambiguous. The CDR3 sequence is 15 residues long. V lost 9 bases and J lost 0, with 14 bases in between. CDR1 is KGHDR, CDR2 SFDVKD, per germline.